This T cell receptor (beta chain) appears in the sequencing data of a study of blood T cell repertoires in COVID-19. Study-level background: Italy, Spain and the United States were the sources of the convalescent and acute COVID-19 samples. T cells, B-cell-depleted T cells, or PBMCs provided the cDNA or gDNA that served as material.

Study processing details: Reference gene primers were amplified, and this amplification served to estimate nucleated cell counts. Data came from immunoSEQ multiplex PCR; TCRdb stores just in-frame clones and leaves some out. For V, J and clone size, that table is used; D and trimming come from the DNA. The table lists around 70,000 clones, around 90% of them singletons. Per germline, CDR1 SGHDT and CDR2 YYEEEE. The CDR3 totals 19 residues. J lost 0 bases, V lost 0 bases, and 8 bases had no gene match. This TCR came from a human donor in a cohort sampled during active COVID-19. The J gene is TRBJ2-3, the V gene TRBV5-6; TRBD2 agrees at 12 bases. Sequencing was performed on peripheral blood. DNA of the CDR3: TGTGCCAGCAGCTTGGCGCGGCTAGCGGGGGGGACTAGCACAGATACGCAGTATTTT. Its translation: CASSLARLAGGTSTDTQYF.